This T cell receptor beta chain was identified during a study of cytomegalovirus exposure and HLA in healthy donors (TCRdb year 2017). About the study as a whole: An earlier analysis of approximately 640 of the donors reported 250 to 300 Gb of sequence data and around 120 million unique TCR beta sequences from 150 million to 200 million T cells. Around 320 gigabases of sequencing data and roughly 90 million unique TCR sequences were included in an early release covering several hundred HLA-typed donors. The genetic ancestry cluster associated with self-reported Caucasian donors included roughly 84% of the 350 to 500 genotyped donors. The study aimed to test whether signatures of past pathogen exposure could be identified by cataloging public T cell receptors. Using immunosequencing, the study profiled T cell repertoires from around 680 subjects and related those repertoires to cytomegalovirus serostatus. In addition to the first cohort of around 670 subjects, a separate validation cohort of 120 different subjects was used. To predict cytomegalovirus infection status, the study combined high-throughput TCR immunosequencing, statistical association of individual TCRs with disease status, and machine learning. A later analysis re-analyzed previously published TCR beta repertoires from 600 to 850 donors and added high-resolution HLA genotyping to study TCR occurrence patterns. The later analysis used no new phenotypic data to find candidate immune exposures, relying instead on TCR beta sequences and their occurrence across donors. An earlier analysis of 587 of the donors applied high-throughput TCR beta sequencing to assess whether each TCR beta V gene segment acted as functional or pseudogenic. Donor age, sex, ethnicity and CMV serostatus were compiled together with the repertoire data. Genome-wide SNP genotypes for about 55% of the roughly 670 donors were used in a later genetic analysis, which treated that subset as a discovery cohort. All discovery cohort repertoires had been generated using a single sequencing platform. HLA typing included class I and class II loci at four-digit resolution. The number of typed donors differed by locus: about 620-640 for A, B, C, DRB1 and DQB1; some 500 for DQA1; 606 for DPA1; and 450 to 480 for DPB1. Because of strong linkage in the cohort, five DR-DQ haplotypes were treated as single units for association and clustering. Among some 400 genotyped donors of the cohort, an average of roughly 230,000 unique TCR beta nucleotide sequences was sequenced per donor, of which 15% to 20% were non-productive.

The receptor library was made with the immunoSEQ multiplex PCR assay. For the multiplex PCR, a mixture combining 60 forward primers for TCR Vbeta segments and 13 reverse primers for TCR Jbeta segments was used. A multiplex PCR assay on genomic DNA amplified the CDR3 region of rearranged TCR beta genes. The Illumina HiSeq System was used to sequence the amplified TCR beta libraries as 87-base-pair reads. The original pipeline was this. A later analysis tallied about 77 million unique TCR beta chains across the 660 or so repertoires, and 10 million to 11 million of those chains were shared by two or more donors. Raw reads were error-corrected and collapsed into unique sequences by a nearest-neighbor algorithm in which closely related sequences were merged to remove PCR and sequencing errors. To assign V, D and J gene segments, CDR3 sequences were aligned to IMGT reference sequences. Each retained sequence needed at least a six-nucleotide match to both a V gene segment and a J gene segment. A rearrangement counted as productive if the CDR3 had no stop codons and remained in frame with V and J, and every other rearrangement counted as non-productive. CDR3 was defined according to IMGT convention as the region running from the second conserved V-encoded cysteine to the conserved J-encoded phenylalanine. Sequences without an unambiguous match to a single V gene segment were excluded from the earlier analysis of 500 to 700 of the donors. An earlier analysis of over 450 of the donors classified V segments as functional when productive rearrangements were above 56.7% and as segregating when the standard deviation between donors was above 5%. A statistical classification framework was developed to diagnose cytomegalovirus status using the catalog of TCR beta chain sequences. V and J gene assignment, in a later analysis, came from comparing TCR nucleotide sequences with IMGT/GENE-DB human TR gene sequences. A later analysis assigned CDR3 sequences and most-parsimonious VDJ recombination scenarios with the TCRdist pipeline. In a later analysis, every TCR beta chain was defined by the combination of its CDR3 amino acid sequence and its V-gene family, and reads without a unique V-gene family were dropped. To address suspected cross-contamination and a sequencing artifact, a later analysis removed over 500 highly shared, low-generation-probability nucleotide sequences. A later analysis calculated a clonal expansion index for each public chain from normalized within-repertoire ranks of inferred template counts. In a later analysis, generation probabilities were computed with a VDJ recombination model fitted to out-of-frame rearrangements, and the resulting probabilities were checked against IGoR. A later analysis scored TCR-TCR, TCR-HLA and TCR-CMV co-occurrence with hypergeometric tests, applying a repertoire-size bias correction to TCR pairs. False discovery rates were estimated in a later analysis by permuting HLA or CMV assignments 20 times. In a later analysis, co-occurring TCRs were grouped using DBSCAN, with TCRdist sequence similarity added in when clustering inside HLA-allele-positive subsets. For co-occurrence clustering, repertoires with fewer than 30,000 or more than 120,000 public chains were excluded, along with four or five repertoires with anomalous nucleotide sharing. What TCRdb holds here is the immuneACCESS table cut down to in-frame rearrangements. Part of the clones is not present; checked against another copy, under half of the missing clones reflect an unresolved V gene, and the others are unexplained. For V, J and clone size, that table is used; D and trimming come from the DNA. The sample's records list around 100,000 clones. 3.7% of the sample is taken by the ten largest.

The investigation overall reported the following: While some public TCRs were present in many individuals, most TCR sequences turned up only very rarely across donors. According to the authors, the approach could potentially be generalized to other disease states and immunological phenotypes. A further reported finding was that TCR beta sequences accurately predicted the HLA-A and HLA-B alleles for most subjects in the first cohort. In vitro tests confirmed that a few of the cytomegalovirus-associated TCR beta chains recognize cytomegalovirus antigens. An association between a missense DCLRE1C variant and V-gene and J-gene trimming of TCR beta chains was found in a later genetic analysis and replicated in an independent cohort. Specific HLA alleles were associated with 15,000 to 20,000 TCR beta sequences at a false discovery rate of 0.05 in a later analysis. The sequencing pipeline was judged likely to have produced a cluster of highly shared sequence variants as a technical artifact. Correlated functional status among segregating V segments might be attributable to linkage disequilibrium, but an unknown experimental factor could not be ruled out. In both the original and validation cohorts, the classifier was reported to diagnose cytomegalovirus status with high specificity and sensitivity. A later analysis found that most CMV-associated TCR beta chains appeared HLA-restricted, with HLA associations seemingly driven largely by CMV exposure. The study listed around 160 TCR beta chains as associated with cytomegalovirus. When HLA alleles, especially DR and DQ, strongly co-occurred, TCR associations were difficult to assign to individual alleles. Broadly in line with IMGT annotations, most TCR beta V segments showed up in productive rearrangements about 87% or about 30% of the time in an earlier analysis of approximately 600 of the donors. This cohort had only TCR beta chains sequenced, and the lack of alpha or paired-chain data limited which features could be detected. According to a later analysis, TCR association rates differed among HLA loci, with DRB1 alleles showing the most associated TCRs and HLA-C alleles showing the fewest. HLA typing was unavailable for some donors at each locus, so association tests used only the typed subset. The presence/absence analyses assumed that sequencing depth was roughly uniform across donors, and that assumption may not be true. Compared with the roughly 600-donor mean, donors in an Asian-associated ancestry cluster had fewer N-insertions in productive TCRs, according to a later genetic analysis. CMV serostatus was the only immune exposure information available for the cohort. In a later analysis, several top co-occurrence clusters were reported to appear linked to parvovirus B19, influenza, CMV and Epstein-Barr virus. Because counts were too low, seventeen rarely observed V segments, including chromosome 9 orphons, were left out of the earlier analysis of several hundred of the donors. Compared with equally common non-associated chains, HLA-associated TCR beta chains in a later analysis were more clonally expanded and had lower generation probabilities.

The cohort consisted of 650 to 850 healthy bone marrow donors. At the time of sampling, all cohort members were nominally healthy, though unrecorded immune exposures were likely present. The donor tested CMV seronegative and was one of the 352 seronegative cohort members. Each donor provided a peripheral blood sample, and peripheral blood mononuclear cells were used for TCR beta sequencing. Genomic DNA extraction from the blood cell samples was performed with the Qiagen DNeasy Blood Extraction Kit. Note on this clone: There is no known antigen for this receptor.

Sequenced sample: PBMCs. The origin of this receptor is a young man in good health and CMV-seronegative.

For the CDR3, the sequence is CASSQGQGGTGELFF. The nucleotide sequence reads TGCGCCAGCAGCCAGGGACAGGGAGGCACCGGGGAGCTGTTTTTT. The sequence is built from TRBV4-1 and TRBJ2-2; TRBD1 matches 9 bases in the middle. Its CDR3 holds 15 amino acids, cysteine through phenylalanine. Only CDR3 DNA is held: 45 bases, read in frame from base 1. After removal of 3 bases from V and 4 bases from J, the junction retains 3 bases not matched to a gene. Sequences MGHRA (CDR1) and YSYEKL (CDR2) are obtained from the germline V gene.